A single sample gave rise to the 20 T cell receptor beta chains below, sequenced in a study of human T cells and chemical hapten exposure. Time point: patch test 2, 6 weeks after DPC sensitization. Treatment indicated: therapeutic diphenylcyclopropenone sensitization with weekly scalp DPC. From the RACE reads, TCRdb called clonotypes with MiXCR, one entry per CDR3 protein. The sample contains some 70,000 distinct CDR3 sequences, 10% of which appear only once. The sample in question was whole blood, obtained in connection with sensitization to the hapten diphenylcyclopropenone (DPC). The receptors were sampled from a woman aged 50 to 60 with alopecia areata. Some clones in this sample may be carry-over from other donors' samples.

This clonotype has just a few counts. The chain combines TRBV29-1 with TRBJ1-1; D is possibly TRBD1 (6 bases). Trimming removed 7 bases from V and 4 bases from J, with 13 bases in between. Germline V gene sequence: CDR1 SQVTM, CDR2 ANQGSEA. There are 12 residues in the CDR3. CDR3 in amino acids: CSASTGGTEAFF. CDR3 sequence (DNA): TGCAGCGCTTCGACAGGAGGCACTGAAGCTTTCTTT.

This clonotype has a count of ten or more. The genes are TRBV6-5 and TRBJ1-4; D remains unclear. The CDR3 contains 12 residues. V was cut by 6 bases and J by 8 bases, with 10 bases left in between. CDR1 and CDR2 from the germline V gene are MNHEY and SVGAGI. As DNA, the CDR3 is TGTGCCAGCAGCCGACAAGGGGAAAAACTGTTTTTT. Translation gives CASSRQGEKLFF.

This clonotype was observed at least ten times. The V gene is TRBV12-3 or TRBV12-4, the J gene TRBJ1-5, with unresolved D. CDR3 length: 12 amino acids. V lost 3 bases and J lost 7, with 7 bases in between. The CDR3 DNA reads TGTGCCAGCAGTTTTCACGGGCAGCCCCAGCATTTT. Its translation: CASSFHGQPQHF.

V is TRBV18 and J is TRBJ2-5; the D gene is possibly TRBD1 (6 bases). The germline V gene has CDR1 KGHSH and CDR2 LQKENI. Trimming took 0 bases from V and 4 from J, leaving 18 bases between them. The CDR3 sequence is 17 residues long. The CDR3 loop reads CASSPPKPGVKGETQYF. Here the CDR3 DNA reads TGTGCCAGCTCACCACCGAAGCCAGGGGTGAAGGGAGAGACCCAGTACTTC.

There are many counts of this clonotype. CDR3 region: CASSLAGNSYNEQFF. In DNA, the CDR3 is TGTGCCAGCAGCTTAGCAGGGAACTCCTACAATGAGCAGTTCTTC. The rearrangement joins TRBV11-2 to TRBJ2-1; TRBD1 might be the D (5 bases). The CDR3 covers 15 residues. The V gene's germline CDR1 is SGHAT and CDR2 FQNNGV. Trimming removed 1 base at V and 0 bases at J, with 7 bases between.

The V gene is TRBV7-3, the J gene TRBJ2-1, with TRBD2 as a possible D gene (6 bases). The CDR3 is made up of 14 amino acids. Trimming pared 2 bases from V and 5 bases from J, leaving 10 bases between. From germline, CDR1 is SGHTA and CDR2 FQGTGA. CDR3 loop: CASSLAGPNNEQFF. Written as DNA, the CDR3 is TGTGCCAGCAGCTTAGCGGGACCCAACAATGAGCAGTTCTTC.

Ten or more counts support this clonotype. V and J are TRBV6-5 and TRBJ2-3; 10 nucleotides line up with TRBD1. The germline V gene has CDR1 MNHEY and CDR2 SVGAGI. The CDR3 is 14 amino acids. Germline trimming cut 6 bases from V and 5 bases from J; bases unmatched to any gene: 5. The CDR3 DNA follows: TGTGCCAGCAGACGACAGGGGGCAGGAGATACGCAGTATTTT. This gives the protein CASRRQGAGDTQYF.

This clonotype was detected only a few times. The rearrangement links TRBV5-4 to TRBJ1-1; the D is unclear. This CDR3 contains 14 residues. Germline assignment: CDR1 SGHNT and CDR2 YYREEE (reference sequence). The V end was cut by 7 bases, the J end by 0 bases, with 13 bases between. The CDR3 is CASFFGTLNTEAFF. As DNA, the CDR3 is TGTGCCAGCTTTTTCGGAACTCTGAACACTGAAGCTTTCTTT.

Ten or more counts support this clonotype. V is TRBV12-3 or TRBV12-4 and J is TRBJ2-1; tentative D call: TRBD2 (5 bases). The CDR3 covers 11 residues. V was clipped by 3 bases and J by 9 bases, with 6 bases between them. CDR3 coding DNA: TGTGCCAGCAGTTTTAGCGTTGAGCAGTTCTTC. It codes for CASSFSVEQFF.

The sample holds many counts of this clonotype. V and J are TRBV4-2 and TRBJ2-2, with D perhaps assigned TRBD1 or TRBD2 (5 bases each). Trimming shortened V by 0 bases and J by 4 bases, and 18 bases separated the two germline ends. Per the germline V gene, CDR1 is LGHNA and CDR2 is YNFKEQ. CDR3 length: 18 amino acids. CDR3 residues: CASSQEPGRILTTGELFF. The CDR3 DNA reads as TGTGCCAGCAGCCAAGAGCCGGGACGAATTTTAACCACCGGGGAGCTGTTTTTT.

This clonotype was counted at least ten times. The chain employs TRBV12-3 or TRBV12-4 and TRBJ1-5; a possible D gene is TRBD1 (6 bases). The germline V and J ends were trimmed by 6 bases and 4 bases, with 10 bases remaining between them. The CDR3 extends over 13 amino acids. In nucleotides, the CDR3 is TGTGCCAGCAGCGGGACACAGAATCAGCCCCAGCATTTT. This gives the protein CASSGTQNQPQHF.

In its sample, this clonotype was seen a few times. V gene TRBV7-9 combines with J gene TRBJ1-6, with a weak D call TRBD1 (6 bases). This CDR3 contains 15 residues. Germline assignment: CDR1 SEHNR and CDR2 FQNEAQ (reference sequence). V was cut by 2 bases and J by 10 bases, with 15 bases left in between. The CDR3 coding sequence is TGTGCCAGCAGCTTAAGGGGGGACGATCGATCACCCCTCCACTTT. It encodes CASSLRGDDRSPLHF.

The J gene is TRBJ1-2, the V gene TRBV12-3 or TRBV12-4; D possibly corresponds to TRBD1 (6 bases). With 2 bases removed from V and 6 bases from J, the gap between germline ends came to 13 bases. The CDR3 covers 14 residues. Written as DNA, the CDR3 is TGTGCCAGCAGTTTACGGTCCCAGGGGCATGGCTACACCTTC. It translates to CASSLRSQGHGYTF.

This clonotype was recorded a few times. The rearrangement uses TRBV5-1 and TRBJ2-7; D could derive from TRBD1 or TRBD2 (5 bases each). CDR3 length: 14 amino acids. Trimming took 4 bases from V and 4 from J, leaving 15 bases between them. The germline gives CDR1 SGHRS, CDR2 YFSETQ. CDR3 DNA sequence: TGCGCCAGCAGCACCGCCGGGACGGAATACGAGCAGTACTTC. Its protein product is CASSTAGTEYEQYF.

This clonotype was recorded many times. This sequence joins TRBV6-5 and TRBJ2-7, with 9 bases aligning to TRBD1. The V and J ends lost 6 bases and 9 bases, in that order; junction bases with no gene match: 6. Germline assignment: CDR1 MNHEY and CDR2 SVGAGI. This CDR3 region has 12 residues. CDR3 protein: CASRTGTGLQYF. As DNA, the CDR3 is TGTGCCAGCAGGACCGGGACAGGGTTGCAGTACTTC.

This chain joins TRBV15 and TRBJ1-6; D uncertain. The V gene's germline CDR1 is LNHNV and CDR2 YYDKDF (reference sequence). The V end lost 5 bases, the J end lost 8 bases, and 7 bases lay between the germline ends. The CDR3 runs 12 residues. As DNA, the CDR3 is TGTGCCACCAGCGGAATTGATTCACCCCTCCACTTT. This encodes CATSGIDSPLHF.

This clonotype came up a few times. The gene calls are TRBV15 and TRBJ2-6; 10 bases line up with TRBD2. The germline CDR1 and CDR2 sequences are LNHNV and YYDKDF (reference sequence). The junction had 10 bases not matched to a gene; V was cut back by 6 bases and J by 2 bases. The CDR3 sequence is 18 residues long. The CDR3 coding sequence is TGTGCCACCAGGGCTAGCGGGAGAGTGGGACCTGGGGCCAACGTCCTGACTTTC. Its translation is CATRASGRVGPGANVLTF.

A few counts support this clonotype. The genes are TRBV20-1 and TRBJ1-4, with D unresolved. Germline V gene sequence: CDR1 DFQATT, CDR2 SNEGSKA (reference sequence). This CDR3 has 13 amino acids. Trimming took 5 bases from V and 2 from J, leaving 9 bases between them. CDR3: CSASEGTNEKLFF. DNA for the CDR3: TGCAGTGCTTCGGAGGGCACTAATGAAAAACTGTTTTTT.

In this sample, this clonotype turned up many times. The chain combines TRBV7-2 with TRBJ2-5; no definite D call. V dropped 4 bases and J dropped 2 bases, with 11 bases sitting between them. Germline CDR1 is SGHTA and CDR2 is FQGNSA. This CDR3 has 14 residues. CDR3 bases: TGTGCCAGCAGCTCCTTCGGATCACAAGAGACCCAGTACTTC. Translated: CASSSFGSQETQYF.

The CDR3 DNA follows: TGTGCCAGCAGCTTAGTTCTTAGCTCTAAGAAAAACATTCAGTACTTC. The encoded protein is CASSLVLSSKKNIQYF. V is TRBV7-9 and J is TRBJ2-4; D gene unclear. In germline, CDR1 is SEHNR, CDR2 FQNEAQ (reference sequence). This CDR3 contains 16 residues. V lost 1 base and J lost 4, with 14 bases in between.